What follows are 9 T cell receptor beta chains derived from one specimen sequenced in a study of shared clonotypes between healthy human individuals. Assay used: immunoSEQ multiplex PCR; TCRdb lists only in-frame clones, some missing. The data show millions of clones, just over 90% seen once. Material: naive CD4+ T cells from PBMCs. Sample subset: CD45RA+ positively selected. The source is a man younger than 35 in good health. Some clones in this sample may be carry-over from other donors' samples.

The chain is built from TRBV5-5 and TRBJ1-2; D is possibly TRBD1 (5 bases). CDR3 length: 14 amino acids. V gave up 4 bases and J gave up 2 bases, with 12 bases separating them. CDR1 is SGHKS and CDR2 is YYEKEE in the germline V gene (reference sequence). This CDR3 is CASSLQGLNYGYTF. CDR3 bases: TGTGCCAGCAGCCTGCAGGGTTTGAACTATGGCTACACCTTC.

This sequence joins TRBV10-1 and TRBJ2-7; TRBD2 aligns across 11 bases. Germline V lookup: CDR1 WNHNN, CDR2 SYGVQD (reference sequence). The CDR3 runs to 15 residues. Trimming at V came to 5 bases and at J to 4 bases, leaving 7 bases not matched to a gene. The CDR3 loop reads CASSSIAGGGYEQYF. DNA of the CDR3: TGCGCCAGCAGTTCCATAGCGGGAGGGGGATACGAGCAGTACTTC.

The J gene is TRBJ2-7, the V gene TRBV7-6; D uncertain. This CDR3 is 14 amino acids long. Trimming removed 5 bases at V and 2 bases at J, with 13 bases between. The germline gives CDR1 SGHVS, CDR2 FNYEAQ. CDR3 DNA: TGTGCCAGCAGCCCTGCGCGCGCTCCCTACGAGCAGTACTTC. Translated: CASSPARAPYEQYF.

The V call is TRBV5-4, the J call TRBJ1-2, with TRBD1 matching 10 bases. V lost 4 bases and J lost 4; bases outside the gene matches: 4. The CDR3 consists of 14 residues. CDR1 SGHNT and CDR2 YYREEE come from the germline V gene (reference sequence). The CDR3: CASSPGQGTYGYTF. For the CDR3, the DNA is TGTGCCAGCAGCCCGGGACAGGGGACCTATGGCTACACCTTC. Based on the CDR3 plus reference TRBV5-4 and TRBJ1-2, the full variable domain is ETGVTQSPTHLIKTRGQQVTLRCSSQSGHNTVSWYQQALGQGPQFIFQYYREEENGRGNFPPRFSGLQFPNYSSELNVNALELDDSALYLCASSPGQGTYGYTFGSGTRLTVV.

This clone is a singleton in its sample. The chain carries TRBV25-1 and TRBJ2-3; D not certain. V gave up 6 bases and J gave up 1 base, with 8 bases separating them. This CDR3 comprises 13 residues. Germline assignment: CDR1 MGHDK and CDR2 SYGVNS. This chain's CDR3 is CASRTGGTDTQYF. The DNA of the CDR3 is TGTGCCAGCAGGACGGGCGGCACAGATACGCAGTATTTT.

J is TRBJ1-3 and V is TRBV2; 9 nucleotides line up with TRBD1. CDR3 length equals 12 residues. The V gene end was trimmed by 8 bases and the J gene end by 5 bases; junction bases not matched to a gene: 1. The germline CDR1 and CDR2 sequences are SNHLY and FYNNEI. In nucleotides, the CDR3 is TGTGCCAGCGGGACAGGGAGAAACACCATATATTTT. It translates to CASGTGRNTIYF.

This clone appeared a single time. V is TRBV5-8 and J is TRBJ2-3; 8 bases line up with TRBD2. CDR1 SGHTS and CDR2 YDEGEE come from the germline V gene. The CDR3 loop spans 12 amino acids. The J segment lost 8 bases and the V segment lost 4 bases, leaving 3 bases of the junction unmatched. CDR3 nucleotides: TGTGCCAGCAGCCCCGGGGGGGGTACGCAGTATTTT. Its protein is CASSPGGGTQYF.

The chain has TRBV5-4 and TRBJ2-5; a weak D match, TRBD1 (6 bases). The V and J ends lost 6 bases and 0 bases respectively, with 9 bases between them. In germline, CDR1 is SGHNT, CDR2 YYREEE (reference sequence). The CDR3 has 13 residues. The CDR3 DNA is TGTGCCAGCACACGGGACAACCAAGAGACCCAGTACTTC. This translates into CASTRDNQETQYF.

The chain links TRBV5-4 to TRBJ2-3, with 12 bases that match TRBD2. Trimming cost V 3 bases and J 2 bases; bases outside gene matches: 7. The CDR3 runs to 17 residues. Germline CDR1 SGHNT, CDR2 YYREEE (reference sequence). The CDR3 nucleotides are TGTGCCAGCAGCTCTCCAGGACTAGCGGGAACCACAGATACGCAGTATTTT. Encoded protein: CASSSPGLAGTTDTQYF.